This T cell receptor beta chain was identified during a study of control samples from healthy donors and cancer patients (TCRdb year 2020). Unmatched junction bases come to 3, with V trimmed by 1 base and J by 2 bases. From cysteine to phenylalanine, the CDR3 is 16 amino acids long. Of the read, only the CDR3 DNA is kept; its 48 bases are in frame from base 1. CDR1 and CDR2, per the germline V gene, are SGHVS and FQNEAQ. Receptor amplification or capture employed the immunoSEQ multiplex PCR assay. In TCRdb, the immuneACCESS table is reduced to in-frame sequences with V and J assigned. These tables do not hold every clone; where another copy was compared, an unresolved V gene accounts for under half, and the others remain unexplained. The sample profile shows under 80,000 clones; roughly 93% of them were found once. Roughly 1.3% of the sample lies in the top ten. Concerning this clone itself: Which antigen it targets is not known. Per-base quality was not reported, and no clone a single base away is much larger than it.

This TCR was sampled from a woman between 40 and 50 years old with lung cancer. Recombination linked TRBV7-8 to TRBJ2-3; 10 bases in between match TRBD2. Sequencing input: PBMCs. Here the CDR3 is given as CASSLGSGGDTDTQYF. DNA sequence: TGTGCCAGCAGCTTAGGGAGCGGGGGGGACACAGATACGCAGTATTTT.